The rows below give T cell receptor beta chains drawn from one sample of a study of vaccination and CD4 T cells after COVID-19. No antigens are known for them. TCRdb independently ran MiXCR on the PCR reads; one entry per CDR3 protein. The sample holds some 13,000 distinct CDR3 sequences, approximately 30% seen once. The source material was cultured CD4+ T cells from blood. The receptors originated from a human donor with COVID-19. Both conserved end residues are part of each CDR3. The D gene is left open where the match is weak. The size of a clone is reported for some rows only, either as once, few or many, or as a class for expanded clones.

size | D | length | J | V | DNA | CDR3
few | TRBD2 | 15 | TRBJ2-7 | TRBV2 | TGTGCCAGCAGTGAGGGACTAGCGCCAACCTACGAGCAGTACTTC | CASSEGLAPTYEQYF
NA | NA | 14 | TRBJ1-2 | TRBV18 | TGTGCCAGTGCACGATCTGGGACAACCTATGGCTACACCTTC | CASARSGTTYGYTF
NA | NA | 13 | TRBJ2-3 | TRBV24-1 | TGTGCCACCAGTCGACAGGGCACAGATACGCAGTATTTT | CATSRQGTDTQYF
NA | NA | 13 | TRBJ1-2 | TRBV5-4 | TGTGTCAGCAGCTTTCCCGGATACTATGGCTACACCTTC | CVSSFPGYYGYTF
NA | TRBD1 | 14 | TRBJ2-2 | TRBV23-1 | TGCGCCAGCAGATCGGACAGGTCCACCGGGGAGCTGTTTTTT | CASRSDRSTGELFF
few | NA | 14 | TRBJ1-2 | TRBV27 | TGTGCCAGCAGTTTTCGGGGGGGCGGAGGAGGCTACACCTTC | CASSFRGGGGGYTF
NA | NA | 14 | TRBJ2-3 | TRBV20-1 | TGCAGTGCTGAGCAACAGGGCCCAGAAGATACGCAGTATTTT | CSAEQQGPEDTQYF
few | NA | 14 | TRBJ2-7 | TRBV19 | TGTGCCAGTAGGAGACAGGATCACTCCTACGAGCAGTACTTC | CASRRQDHSYEQYF
once | NA | 14 | TRBJ1-5 | TRBV30 | TGTGCCTGGAGTTCGGCAGGTGGCAATCAGCCCCAGCATTTT | CAWSSAGGNQPQHF
few | TRBD1 | 17 | TRBJ2-7 | TRBV19 | TGTGCCAGTAGTACCTCGCGCCGGGACAGGGGTTCCTACGAGCAGTACTTC | CASSTSRRDRGSYEQYF
NA | TRBD1 | 15 | TRBJ2-5 | TRBV5-1 | TGCGCCAGCAGCGGGGGGACAGGGGGCGAACAGACCCAGTACTTC | CASSGGTGGEQTQYF
NA | NA | 18 | TRBJ1-6 | TRBV5-1 | TGCGCCAGCAGCTTGGGCAATCGGGGGGCGCAGGCCACATCACCCCTCCACTTT | CASSLGNRGAQATSPLHF
NA | NA | 15 | TRBJ1-5 | TRBV7-2 | TGTGCCAGCAGCTTAGAGGGTGTAGTGGGCCAGCCCCAGCATTTT | CASSLEGVVGQPQHF
once | NA | 16 | TRBJ2-3 | TRBV5-1 | TGCGCCAGCAGCAGAGGGGACAACCAGAACACAGATACGCAGTATTTT | CASSRGDNQNTDTQYF
NA | NA | 10 | TRBJ2-3 | TRBV12-3/TRBV12-4 | TGTACCAGTAGGGCGGAAAGGCAGTATTTT | CTSRAERQYF
few | NA | 13 | TRBJ1-2 | TRBV7-2 | TGTGCCAGCAGCTTTGGGACAAACTATGGCTACACCTTC | CASSFGTNYGYTF
NA | TRBD2 | 17 | TRBJ2-2 | TRBV2 | TGTACCAGCAAAGGACTAGCGGGGGGCCTAAACACCGGGGAGCTGTTTTTT | CTSKGLAGGLNTGELFF
few | TRBD1 | 14 | TRBJ2-3 | TRBV6-1 | TGTGCCAGCAGTAGACAGGGGGAAACAGATACGCAGTATTTT | CASSRQGETDTQYF
NA | NA | 14 | TRBJ1-2 | TRBV6-1 | TGTGCCAGCAGGCCGATCCAGGGAAGCTATGGCTACACCTTC | CASRPIQGSYGYTF
few | NA | 12 | TRBJ2-7 | TRBV11-3 | TGTGCCAGCAGCTTAAGTACTAGGGAGCAGTACTTC | CASSLSTREQYF
few | NA | 13 | TRBJ1-5 | TRBV18 | TGTGCCAGCTCACCCGATGGGGGTCAGCCCCAGCATTTT | CASSPDGGQPQHF
NA | NA | 14 | TRBJ2-1 | TRBV27 | TGTGCCAGCAGTTTATTGTCAGGGCGAGATGAGCAGTTCTTC | CASSLLSGRDEQFF
NA | NA | 14 | TRBJ2-7 | TRBV5-6 | TGTGCCAGCAGCTTTGGGGGCGGTCGGTACGAGCAGTACTTC | CASSFGGGRYEQYF
NA | NA | 17 | TRBJ1-4 | TRBV19 | TGTGCCAGTAGTACCAATTCAGGACGGACTCCTAATGAAAAACTGTTTTTT | CASSTNSGRTPNEKLFF
NA | NA | 16 | TRBJ1-5 | TRBV6-5 | TGTGCCAGCAGTTACCGTACAGGGAATAGCAATCAGCCCCAGCATTTT | CASSYRTGNSNQPQHF
NA | TRBD1 | 12 | TRBJ2-7 | TRBV6-1 | TGTGCCAGCAGGCCCTGGACAGGCGAGCAGTACTTC | CASRPWTGEQYF
NA | NA | 13 | TRBJ2-5 | TRBV19 | TGTGCCAGTACCGAAGGAGGTCAGGAGACCCAGTACTTC | CASTEGGQETQYF
once | NA | 13 | TRBJ2-7 | TRBV9 | TGTGCCAGCAGCGCCGACAAATCCTACGAGCAGTACTTC | CASSADKSYEQYF
few | NA | 15 | TRBJ1-1 | TRBV6-5 | TGTGCCAGCAGTTACCGAAAGGGTCAGGGCGCTGAAGCTTTCTTT | CASSYRKGQGAEAFF
few | NA | 15 | TRBJ1-5 | TRBV12-3/TRBV12-4 | TGTGCCAGCAGTTTAGTACAGGGAAACAATCAGCCCCAGCATTTT | CASSLVQGNNQPQHF